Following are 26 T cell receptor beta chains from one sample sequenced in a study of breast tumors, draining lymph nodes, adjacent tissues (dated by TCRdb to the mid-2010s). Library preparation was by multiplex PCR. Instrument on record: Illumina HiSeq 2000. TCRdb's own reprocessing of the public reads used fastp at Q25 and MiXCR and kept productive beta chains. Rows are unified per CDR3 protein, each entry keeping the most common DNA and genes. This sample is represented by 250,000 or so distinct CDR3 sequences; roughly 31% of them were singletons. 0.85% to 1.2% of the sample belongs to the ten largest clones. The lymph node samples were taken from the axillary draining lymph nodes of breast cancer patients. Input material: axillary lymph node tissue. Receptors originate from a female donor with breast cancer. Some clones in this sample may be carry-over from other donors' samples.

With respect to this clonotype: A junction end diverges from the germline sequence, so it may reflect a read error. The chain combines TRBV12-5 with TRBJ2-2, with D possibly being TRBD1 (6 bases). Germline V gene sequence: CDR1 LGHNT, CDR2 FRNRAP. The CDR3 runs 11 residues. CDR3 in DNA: TGTGCTAGTGGTTTGGTAGGGGGGCTGTTTTTT. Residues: CASGLVGGLFF.

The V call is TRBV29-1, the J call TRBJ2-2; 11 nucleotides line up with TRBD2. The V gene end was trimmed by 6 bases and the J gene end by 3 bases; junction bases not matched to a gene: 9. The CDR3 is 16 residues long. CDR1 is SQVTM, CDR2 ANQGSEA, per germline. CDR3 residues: CSVTTSGSRDTGELFF. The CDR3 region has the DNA TGCAGCGTCACAACTAGCGGGAGTCGGGACACCGGGGAGCTGTTTTTT.

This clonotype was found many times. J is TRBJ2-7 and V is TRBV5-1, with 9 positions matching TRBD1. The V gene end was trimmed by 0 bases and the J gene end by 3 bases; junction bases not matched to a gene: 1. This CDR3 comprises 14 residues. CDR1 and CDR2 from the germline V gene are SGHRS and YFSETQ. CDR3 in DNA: TGCGCCAGCAGCTTGGTGACAGGGGGCTACGAGCAGTACTTC. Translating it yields CASSLVTGGYEQYF.

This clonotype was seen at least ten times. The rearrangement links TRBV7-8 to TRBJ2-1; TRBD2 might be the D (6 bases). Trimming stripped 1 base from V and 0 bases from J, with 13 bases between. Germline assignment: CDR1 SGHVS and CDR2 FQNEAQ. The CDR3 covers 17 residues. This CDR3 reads CASSLEGLLSSYNEQFF. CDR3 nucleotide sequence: TGTGCCAGCAGCTTAGAGGGACTCCTAAGCTCCTACAATGAGCAGTTCTTC.

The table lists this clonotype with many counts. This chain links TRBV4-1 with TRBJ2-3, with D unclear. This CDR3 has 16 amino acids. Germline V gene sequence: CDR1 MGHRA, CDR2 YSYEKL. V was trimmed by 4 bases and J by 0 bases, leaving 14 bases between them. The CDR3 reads CASSPDPNESTDTQYF. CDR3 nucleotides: TGCGCCAGCAGCCCTGACCCCAACGAGAGCACAGATACGCAGTATTTT.

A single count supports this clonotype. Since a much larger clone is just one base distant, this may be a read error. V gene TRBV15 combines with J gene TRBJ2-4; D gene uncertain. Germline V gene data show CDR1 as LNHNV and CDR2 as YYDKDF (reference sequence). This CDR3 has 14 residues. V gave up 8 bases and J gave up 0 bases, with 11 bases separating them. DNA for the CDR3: TGTGCCACCCTTGGGGTCGTAGCCAAAAACATTCAGTACTTC. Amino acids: CATLGVVAKNIQYF.

CDR3 nucleotide sequence: TGCAGTGCTAGAGATCCGGTACAGGGGATGTTGGTCGGCGAGACCCAGTACTTC. Translating it yields CSARDPVQGMLVGETQYF. The chain recombines TRBV20-1 with TRBJ2-5; 7 bases agree with TRBD1. The CDR3 runs 18 residues. Germline assignment: CDR1 DFQATT and CDR2 SNEGSKA (reference sequence). V lost 0 bases, J lost 5 bases, and 18 bases stayed unmatched.

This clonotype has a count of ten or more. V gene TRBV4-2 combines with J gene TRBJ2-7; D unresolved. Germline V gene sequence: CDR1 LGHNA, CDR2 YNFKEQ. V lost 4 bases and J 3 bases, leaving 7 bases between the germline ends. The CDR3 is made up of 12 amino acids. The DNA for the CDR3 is TGTGCCAGCAGCCCAGGACGCTACGAGCAGTACTTC. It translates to CASSPGRYEQYF.

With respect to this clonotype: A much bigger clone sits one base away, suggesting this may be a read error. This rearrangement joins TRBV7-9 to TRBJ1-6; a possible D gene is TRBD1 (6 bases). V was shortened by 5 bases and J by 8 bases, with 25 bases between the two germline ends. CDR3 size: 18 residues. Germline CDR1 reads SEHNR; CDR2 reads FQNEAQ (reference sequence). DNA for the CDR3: TGTGCCAGCAGCCGCGGGGGGCATGACCGGACTTATTATTCACCCCTCCACTTT. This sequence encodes CASSRGGHDRTYYSPLHF.

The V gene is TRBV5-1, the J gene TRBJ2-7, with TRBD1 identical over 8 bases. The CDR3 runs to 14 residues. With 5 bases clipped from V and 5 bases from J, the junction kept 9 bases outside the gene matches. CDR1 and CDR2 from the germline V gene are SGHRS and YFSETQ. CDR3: CASRWEQGGDEQYF. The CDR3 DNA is TGCGCCAGCAGATGGGAACAGGGGGGAGACGAGCAGTACTTC.

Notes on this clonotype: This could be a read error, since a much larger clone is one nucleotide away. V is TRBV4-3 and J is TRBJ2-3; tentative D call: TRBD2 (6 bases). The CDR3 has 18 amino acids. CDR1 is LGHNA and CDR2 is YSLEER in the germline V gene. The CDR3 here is CAISQAVTGGTITDTQYF. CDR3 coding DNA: TGCGCCATCAGCCAAGCGGTAACTGGCGGGACCATCACAGATACGCAGTATTTT.

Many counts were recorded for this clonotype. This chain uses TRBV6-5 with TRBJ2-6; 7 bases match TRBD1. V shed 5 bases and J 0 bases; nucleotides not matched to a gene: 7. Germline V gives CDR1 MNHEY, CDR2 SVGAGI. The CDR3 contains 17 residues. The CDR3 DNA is TGTGCCAGCAGTCGAGGGACAGTCCGCTCTGGGGCCAACGTCCTGACTTTC. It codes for CASSRGTVRSGANVLTF.

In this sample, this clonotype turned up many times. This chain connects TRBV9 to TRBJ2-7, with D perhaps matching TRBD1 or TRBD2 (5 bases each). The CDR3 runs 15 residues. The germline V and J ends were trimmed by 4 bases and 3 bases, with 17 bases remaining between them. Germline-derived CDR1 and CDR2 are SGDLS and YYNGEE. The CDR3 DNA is TGTGCCAGCAGCACCAGGGACGTGGCTGGCTACGAGCAGTACTTC. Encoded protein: CASSTRDVAGYEQYF.

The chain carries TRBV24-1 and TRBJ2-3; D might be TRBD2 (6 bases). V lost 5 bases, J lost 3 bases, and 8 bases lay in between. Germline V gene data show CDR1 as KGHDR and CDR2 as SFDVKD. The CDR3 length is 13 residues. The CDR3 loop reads CATSVGTTDTQYF. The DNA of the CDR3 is TGTGCCACCAGTGTCGGGACTACAGATACGCAGTATTTT.

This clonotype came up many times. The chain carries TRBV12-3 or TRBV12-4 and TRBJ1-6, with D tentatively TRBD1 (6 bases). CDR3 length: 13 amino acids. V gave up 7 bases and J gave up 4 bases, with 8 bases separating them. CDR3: CASTGEYNSPLHF. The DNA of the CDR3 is TGTGCCAGCACAGGGGAATATAATTCACCCCTCCACTTT.

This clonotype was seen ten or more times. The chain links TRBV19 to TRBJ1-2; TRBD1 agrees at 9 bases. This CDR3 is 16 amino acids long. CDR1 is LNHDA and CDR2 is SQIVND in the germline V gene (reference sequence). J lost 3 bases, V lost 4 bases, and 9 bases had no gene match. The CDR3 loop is CASSRTTGQGYYGYTF. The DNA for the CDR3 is TGTGCCAGTAGTAGAACCACGGGACAGGGCTACTATGGCTACACCTTC. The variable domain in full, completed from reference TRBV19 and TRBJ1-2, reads DGGITQSPKYLFRKEGQNVTLSCEQNLNHDAMYWYRQDPGQGLRLIYYSQIVNDFQKGDIAEGYSVSREKKESFPLTVTSAQKNPTAFYLCASSRTTGQGYYGYTFGSGTRLTVV.

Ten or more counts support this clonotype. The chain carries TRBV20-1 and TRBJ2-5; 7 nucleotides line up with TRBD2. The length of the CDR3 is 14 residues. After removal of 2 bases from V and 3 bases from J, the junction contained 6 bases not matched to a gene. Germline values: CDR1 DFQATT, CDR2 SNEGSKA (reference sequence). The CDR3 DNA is TGCAGTGCTAGACATCCTAGCGGTAAAGAGACCCAGTACTTC. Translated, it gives CSARHPSGKETQYF.

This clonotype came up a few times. The CDR3 spells CSAAERVSEAFF. CDR3 DNA: TGCAGTGCAGCGGAAAGGGTATCTGAAGCTTTCTTT. This chain uses TRBV20-1 with TRBJ1-1, with D hard to call. Trimming removed 6 bases at V and 6 bases at J, with 14 bases between. In germline, CDR1 is DFQATT, CDR2 SNEGSKA (reference sequence). This CDR3 is built from 12 residues.

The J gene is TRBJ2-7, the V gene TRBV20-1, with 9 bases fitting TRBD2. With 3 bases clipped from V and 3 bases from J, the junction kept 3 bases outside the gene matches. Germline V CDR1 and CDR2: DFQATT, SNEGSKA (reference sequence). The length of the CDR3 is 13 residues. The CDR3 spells CSARTSGFYEQYF. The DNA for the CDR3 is TGCAGTGCTAGGACTAGCGGATTCTACGAGCAGTACTTC.

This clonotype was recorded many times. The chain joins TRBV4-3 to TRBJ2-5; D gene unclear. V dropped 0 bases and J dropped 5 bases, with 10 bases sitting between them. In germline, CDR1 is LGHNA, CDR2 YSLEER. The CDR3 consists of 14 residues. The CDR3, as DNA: TGCGCCAGCAGCCAAGACCCATCGAGGGAGACCCAGTACTTC. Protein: CASSQDPSRETQYF.

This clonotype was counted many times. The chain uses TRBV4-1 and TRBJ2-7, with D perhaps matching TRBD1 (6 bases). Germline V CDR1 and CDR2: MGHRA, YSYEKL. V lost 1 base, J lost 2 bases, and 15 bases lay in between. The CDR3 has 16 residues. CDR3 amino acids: CASSQGPGQKPYEQYF. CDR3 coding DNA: TGCGCCAGCAGCCAAGGCCCAGGACAGAAGCCCTACGAGCAGTACTTC.

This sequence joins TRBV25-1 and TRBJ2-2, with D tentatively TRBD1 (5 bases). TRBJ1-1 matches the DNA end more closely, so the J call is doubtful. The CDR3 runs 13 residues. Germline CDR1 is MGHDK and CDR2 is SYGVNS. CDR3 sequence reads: CASRQKGPDEAFF. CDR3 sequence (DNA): TGTGCCAGCAGGCAAAAGGGGCCCGATGAAGCTTTCTTT.

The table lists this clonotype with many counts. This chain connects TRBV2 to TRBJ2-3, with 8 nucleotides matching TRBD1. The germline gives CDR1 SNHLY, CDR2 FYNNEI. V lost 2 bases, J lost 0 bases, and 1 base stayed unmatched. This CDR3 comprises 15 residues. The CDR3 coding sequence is TGTGCCAGCAGTGAACAGGGGGCAAGCACAGATACGCAGTATTTT. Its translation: CASSEQGASTDTQYF.

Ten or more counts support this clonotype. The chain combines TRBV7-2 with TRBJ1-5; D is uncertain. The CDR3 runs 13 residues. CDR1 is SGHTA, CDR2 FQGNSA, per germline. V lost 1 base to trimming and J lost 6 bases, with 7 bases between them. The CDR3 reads CASSLERSQPQHF. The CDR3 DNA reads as TGTGCCAGCAGCTTAGAAAGGAGTCAGCCCCAGCATTTT.

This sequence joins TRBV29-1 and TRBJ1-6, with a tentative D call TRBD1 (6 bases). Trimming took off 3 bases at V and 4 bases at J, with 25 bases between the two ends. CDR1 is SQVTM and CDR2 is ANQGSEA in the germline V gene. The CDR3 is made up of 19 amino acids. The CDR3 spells CSVEWLGETGSRYNSPLHF. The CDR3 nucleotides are TGCAGCGTTGAGTGGTTGGGAGAAACAGGGTCTCGTTATAATTCACCCCTCCACTTT.

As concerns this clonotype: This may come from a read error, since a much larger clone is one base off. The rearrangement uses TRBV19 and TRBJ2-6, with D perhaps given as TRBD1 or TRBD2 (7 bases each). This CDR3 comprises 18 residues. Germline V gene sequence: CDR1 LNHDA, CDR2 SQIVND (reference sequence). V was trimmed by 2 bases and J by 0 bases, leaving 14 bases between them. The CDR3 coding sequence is TGTGCCAGTAGTATACCCCCAGGGGGGGGCTCTGGGGCCAACGTCCTGACTTTC. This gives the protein CASSIPPGGGSGANVLTF.